This entry lists 24 T cell receptor beta chains sequenced from one sample in a study of shared clonotypes between healthy human individuals. Naive CD8 isolation took CD45RO-negative cells positively selected for CCR7 and excluded terminally differentiated effector memory CD45RA+ cells. The protocol was immunoSEQ multiplex PCR, while the TCRdb copy is restricted to in-frame clones and leaves out a portion. Among around 580,000 clones listed, 95% to 98% were seen once. The sample consisted of naive CD8+ T cells sorted from blood. These receptor sequences come from a young man in good health.

The chain has TRBV5-1 and TRBJ1-1; TRBD1 might be the D (6 bases). This CDR3 contains 15 residues. The ends were cut back, 0 bases at V and 4 bases at J, with 13 bases in the middle. CDR1 and CDR2 from the germline V gene are SGHRS and YFSETQ. The DNA for the CDR3 is TGCGCCAGCAGCTTGGCCATGCAGGGGCTCACTGAAGCTTTCTTT. It translates to CASSLAMQGLTEAFF.

DNA for the CDR3: TGTGCCAGCAGCTTGAGGGAACGCGGGGAGCAGTACTTC. This codes for CASSLRERGEQYF. The chain joins TRBV5-4 to TRBJ2-7, with D perhaps TRBD2 (5 bases). Germline V gives CDR1 SGHNT, CDR2 YYREEE (reference sequence). Trimming removed 1 base from V and 7 bases from J, with 12 bases in between. This CDR3 spans 13 amino acids. Drawing the rest from reference TRBV5-4 and TRBJ2-7, the complete variable domain is ETGVTQSPTHLIKTRGQQVTLRCSSQSGHNTVSWYQQALGQGPQFIFQYYREEENGRGNFPPRFSGLQFPNYSSELNVNALELDDSALYLCASSLRERGEQYFGPGTRLTVT.

This clone was detected a few times. Other DNA sequences from this sample encode an identical CDR3 as well. This rearrangement joins TRBV27 to TRBJ2-6; D is uncertain. Per germline, CDR1 MNHEY and CDR2 SMNVEV (reference sequence). The CDR3 is 13 residues long. V was pared by 6 bases and J by 0 bases, with 3 bases between. The CDR3 protein is CASSPSGANVLTF. The DNA of the CDR3 is TGTGCCAGCAGCCCCTCTGGGGCCAACGTCCTGACTTTC. The entire variable domain, with the rest obtained from reference TRBV27 and TRBJ2-6, is as follows: EAQVTQNPRYLITVTGKKLTVTCSQNMNHEYMSWYRQDPGLGLRQIYYSMNVEVTDKGDVPEGYKVSRKEKRNFPLILESPSPNQTSLYFCASSPSGANVLTFGAGSRLTVL.

The chain uses TRBV29-1 and TRBJ2-7, with D perhaps matching TRBD2 (5 bases). This CDR3 is built from 12 residues. Trimming took 5 bases from V and 3 from J, leaving 11 bases between them. Germline V gene lookup returns CDR1 SQVTM and CDR2 ANQGSEA. CDR3 DNA: TGCAGCGTTCTCAACGACTACTACGAGCAGTACTTC. Translated, it gives CSVLNDYYEQYF.

The rearrangement uses TRBV6-5 and TRBJ2-1; 12 bases map to TRBD2. The CDR3 spans 15 residues. The germline V gene has CDR1 MNHEY and CDR2 SVGAGI. V gave up 5 bases and J gave up 8 bases; unmatched junction bases: 7. The CDR3 reads CASSNLAGGLDEQFF. For the CDR3, the DNA is TGTGCCAGCAGTAACCTAGCGGGAGGGCTGGATGAGCAGTTCTTC.

CDR3 sequence reads: CASRPPTYEAFF. The CDR3 region has the DNA TGTGCCAGCAGGCCCCCTACCTATGAAGCTTTCTTT. This chain links TRBV2 with TRBJ1-1; no firm D call. The CDR3 loop spans 12 amino acids. Germline lookup yields CDR1 SNHLY and CDR2 FYNNEI. V lost 6 bases and J 7 bases, leaving 12 bases between the germline ends.

The chain combines TRBV10-1 with TRBJ2-1, with D possibly called TRBD1 or TRBD2 (6 bases each). CDR1 WNHNN and CDR2 SYGVQD come from the germline V gene (reference sequence). This CDR3 comprises 17 residues. With 0 bases removed from V and 0 bases from J, the gap between germline ends came to 12 bases. CDR3 sequence (DNA): TGCGCCAGCAGTGAGTCACGGGGGCACAGCTCCTACAATGAGCAGTTCTTC. This codes for CASSESRGHSSYNEQFF.

This rearrangement joins TRBV9 to TRBJ2-3; the D gene is possibly TRBD2 (5 bases). V shed 3 bases and J shed 11 bases, with 10 bases lying between them. This CDR3 comprises 11 residues. Germline CDR1 reads SGDLS; CDR2 reads YYNGEE. The CDR3 region is CASSDLRGQYF. CDR3 sequence (DNA): TGTGCCAGCAGCGACCTTCGGGGGCAGTATTTT.

This sequence joins TRBV7-3 and TRBJ2-7; a possible D gene is TRBD2 (5 bases). The CDR3 totals 14 residues. Germline V gives CDR1 SGHTA, CDR2 FQGTGA. V dropped 2 bases and J dropped 0 bases, with 8 bases sitting between them. In DNA, the CDR3 is TGTGCCAGCAGCTTACACCGGGGCTCCTACGAGCAGTACTTC. It yields the protein CASSLHRGSYEQYF.

The J gene is TRBJ2-3, the V gene TRBV29-1; 10 bases match TRBD2. Germline V CDR1 and CDR2: SQVTM, ANQGSEA. The CDR3 has 13 residues. V lost 1 base and J lost 7; bases outside the gene matches: 2. The CDR3 is CSVEGTSGNTQYF. CDR3 DNA sequence: TGCAGCGTTGAAGGGACTAGCGGAAATACGCAGTATTTT.

The chain is built from TRBV4-1 and TRBJ2-7; the D gene is possibly TRBD2 (5 bases). Trimming removed 3 bases at V and 4 bases at J, with 13 bases between. CDR1 is MGHRA and CDR2 is YSYEKL in the germline V gene. The CDR3 covers 14 residues. The CDR3 protein is CASSQEDPLYEQYF. The CDR3 nucleotides are TGCGCCAGCAGCCAGGAGGACCCGTTATACGAGCAGTACTTC.

The chain has TRBV7-9 and TRBJ2-5, with 12 bases that match TRBD2. The CDR3 contains 14 residues. Germline-derived CDR1 and CDR2 are SEHNR and FQNEAQ (reference sequence). The junction had 0 bases not matched to a gene; V was cut back by 4 bases and J by 3 bases. This CDR3 is CASSSSGREETQYF. CDR3 nucleotides: TGTGCCAGCAGCTCTAGCGGGAGGGAAGAGACCCAGTACTTC. Together with reference TRBV7-9 and TRBJ2-5, the CDR3 gives the full variable domain: DTGVSQNPRHKITKRGQNVTFRCDPISEHNRLYWYRQTLGQGPEFLTYFQNEAQLEKSRLLSDRFSAERPKGSFSTLEIQRTEQGDSAMYLCASSSSGREETQYFGPGTRLLVL.

V is TRBV27 and J is TRBJ2-1, with 10 positions matching TRBD2. The germline CDR1 and CDR2 sequences are MNHEY and SMNVEV (reference sequence). This CDR3 spans 14 amino acids. Germline trimming cut 8 bases from V and 5 bases from J; bases unmatched to any gene: 6. CDR3 coding DNA: TGTGCCAGCCAGAGGACTAGCGGCGACAATGAGCAGTTCTTC. It codes for CASQRTSGDNEQFF.

V usage is TRBV19 and J usage is TRBJ2-1, with 8 bases that match TRBD1. V was clipped by 6 bases and J by 3 bases; unmatched bases: 7. CDR1 LNHDA and CDR2 SQIVND come from the germline V gene (reference sequence). The CDR3 has 15 residues. The CDR3 sequence: CASRLYRGNYNEQFF. The DNA of the CDR3 is TGTGCCAGTAGGCTTTACAGGGGGAACTACAATGAGCAGTTCTTC.

Turning to this clone: The junction differs from germline at one of its ends, possibly a read error. The gene calls are TRBV5-8 and TRBJ2-7; possibly TRBD1 for D (6 bases). Germline assignment: CDR1 SGHTS and CDR2 YDEGEE. The CDR3 is 10 amino acids. The CDR3 sequence: CASSLVAGAF. Written as DNA, the CDR3 is TGTGCCAGCAGCTTGGTGGCAGGGGCCTTC.

The V call is TRBV4-2, the J call TRBJ1-1, with TRBD1 as a possible D gene (5 bases). The length of the CDR3 is 12 residues. Trimming stripped 0 bases from V and 10 bases from J, with 9 bases between. The germline CDR1 and CDR2 sequences are LGHNA and YNFKEQ. This chain's CDR3 is CASSQEGPRAFF. CDR3 bases: TGTGCCAGCAGCCAAGAGGGACCGAGAGCTTTCTTT.

J is TRBJ2-2 and V is TRBV30; 10 bases are a match to TRBD2. This CDR3 region has 15 residues. Germline trimming cut 4 bases from V and 6 bases from J; bases unmatched to any gene: 8. CDR1 and CDR2 from the germline V gene are GTSNPN and SVGIG (reference sequence). CDR3 bases: TGTGCCTGGACAACACTAGCGGGATCCCCCGGGGAGCTGTTTTTT. Encoded protein: CAWTTLAGSPGELFF.

The chain joins TRBV5-5 to TRBJ2-7; 7 bases are a match to TRBD2. CDR3 length: 15 amino acids. The ends lost 4 bases at V and 0 bases at J; junction bases unmatched: 7. Per the germline V gene, CDR1 is SGHKS and CDR2 is YYEKEE (reference sequence). DNA for the CDR3: TGTGCCAGCAGCCCGGGACTATCCCCCTCCTACGAGCAGTACTTC. This translates into CASSPGLSPSYEQYF. Combining the CDR3 with reference TRBV5-5 and TRBJ2-7 gives the whole variable domain DAGVTQSPTHLIKTRGQQVTLRCSPISGHKSVSWYQQVLGQGPQFIFQYYEKEERGRGNFPDRFSARQFPNYSSELNVNALLLGDSALYLCASSPGLSPSYEQYFGPGTRLTVT.

CDR3 DNA sequence: TGTGCCAGCAGCCCCGGTGGGAGGGCTTTCTTT. Encoded protein: CASSPGGRAFF. V gene TRBV6-5 combines with J gene TRBJ1-1; D unclear. The germline V and J ends were trimmed by 6 bases and 11 bases, with 13 bases remaining between them. CDR3 length: 11 amino acids. Germline values: CDR1 MNHEY, CDR2 SVGAGI.

This clone was counted once. The chain couples TRBV11-2 to TRBJ2-5; 11 bases line up with TRBD2. CDR3 length equals 16 residues. Unmatched junction bases numbered 7, after V lost 6 bases and J lost 1 base. Germline CDR1 and CDR2: SGHAT and FQNNGV. DNA of the CDR3: TGTGCCAGCAGTCTCTGGACTAGCGGGCGCCAAGAGACCCAGTACTTC. Residues: CASSLWTSGRQETQYF. Full variable domain (missing parts from reference TRBV11-2 and TRBJ2-5): EAGVAQSPRYKIIEKRQSVAFWCNPISGHATLYWYQQILGQGPKLLIQFQNNGVVDDSQLPKDRFSAERLKGVDSTLKIQPAKLEDSAVYLCASSLWTSGRQETQYFGPGTRLLVL.

The chain employs TRBV7-9 and TRBJ2-1; 7 bases are shared with TRBD2. CDR1 is SEHNR and CDR2 is FQNEAQ in the germline V gene (reference sequence). J gave up 4 bases and V 8 bases, and 2 bases lay outside the gene matches. CDR3 length: 12 amino acids. This CDR3 is CASRGVYNEQFF. CDR3 sequence (DNA): TGTGCCAGCCGGGGGGTATACAATGAGCAGTTCTTC. The full variable domain, with the rest looked up from reference TRBV7-9 and TRBJ2-1, is DTGVSQNPRHKITKRGQNVTFRCDPISEHNRLYWYRQTLGQGPEFLTYFQNEAQLEKSRLLSDRFSAERPKGSFSTLEIQRTEQGDSAMYLCASRGVYNEQFFGPGTRLTVL.

The chain links TRBV7-2 to TRBJ2-3, with D tentatively TRBD1 (6 bases). V lost 5 bases and J lost 4, with 10 bases in between. This CDR3 spans 13 amino acids. CDR1 and CDR2 from the germline V gene are SGHTA and FQGNSA. DNA of the CDR3: TGTGCCAGCAGCCTTACAGGGCCAGATACGCAGTATTTT. Translated: CASSLTGPDTQYF.

The V call is TRBV7-9, the J call TRBJ2-7; D uncertain. Germline-derived CDR1 and CDR2 are SEHNR and FQNEAQ (reference sequence). The CDR3 loop spans 15 amino acids. The V gene lost 5 bases and the J gene lost 7 bases, with 21 bases spanning the gap. The CDR3 protein is CASSPPAPQPEEQYF. The CDR3 DNA reads as TGTGCCAGCAGCCCCCCCGCACCGCAACCAGAGGAGCAGTACTTC.

V usage is TRBV2 and J usage is TRBJ2-2; 10 positions agree with TRBD2. This CDR3 spans 15 amino acids. CDR1 is SNHLY, CDR2 FYNNEI, per germline. J was trimmed by 8 bases and V by 6 bases; bases with no gene match: 9. CDR3 DNA: TGTGCCAGCAGCCCCGTGGCTAGCGGGAGAGGGGAGCTGTTTTTT. This gives the protein CASSPVASGRGELFF. Using reference TRBV2 and TRBJ2-2 for the parts outside the CDR3, the full variable domain is EPEVTQTPSHQVTQMGQEVILRCVPISNHLYFYWYRQILGQKVEFLVSFYNNEISEKSEIFDDQFSVERPDGSNFTLKIRSTKLEDSAMYFCASSPVASGRGELFFGEGSRLTVL.